The rows below give T cell receptor beta chains drawn from one sample of a study of T cell responses to AZD1222 COVID-19 vaccine. Only in-frame clones appear in the TCRdb table, and some are missing; sequencing was by immunoSEQ multiplex PCR. The sample carries 68,000 or so clones, approximately 80% recorded once. The sequencing here drew on peripheral blood, taken on day 0 of AZD1222 vaccination. All receptors come from an adult in good health. The CDR3 runs from the conserved cysteine through the conserved F or W. D genes are given only for firm matches. The size of a clone is reported for some rows only, either as once, few or many, or as a class for expanded clones.

D gene,clone size,CDR3 length,J gene,V gene,CDR3 protein,CDR3 DNA
NA,NA,14,TRBJ1-1,TRBV18,CASSPQGSRTEAFF,TGTGCCAGCTCACCCCAGGGGTCGCGTACTGAAGCTTTCTTT
TRBD1,NA,14,TRBJ2-3,TRBV5-6,CASSFGQGRDTQYF,TGTGCCAGCAGCTTCGGACAGGGGCGAGATACGCAGTATTTT
TRBD1,few,14,TRBJ2-1,TRBV6-5,CASSFDRGTGEQFF,TGTGCCAGCAGTTTCGACAGGGGGACGGGTGAGCAGTTCTTC
NA,NA,16,TRBJ2-7,TRBV28,CASSSHVAERDYEQYF,TGTGCCAGCAGTTCCCACGTCGCGGAAAGGGACTACGAGCAGTACTTC
TRBD1,few,14,TRBJ1-5,TRBV6-5,CASAGTGGIQPQHF,TGTGCCAGCGCCGGGACAGGGGGTATTCAGCCCCAGCATTTT
NA,NA,13,TRBJ1-1,TRBV30,CAWIKGLNTEAFF,TGTGCCTGGATCAAGGGGCTGAACACTGAAGCTTTCTTT
NA,few,13,TRBJ1-1,TRBV10-2,CASKPGLNTEAFF,TGCGCCAGCAAGCCAGGCTTGAACACTGAAGCTTTCTTT
TRBD1,NA,13,TRBJ2-7,TRBV18,CASSPPGQGEQYF,TGTGCCAGCTCACCACCGGGACAGGGCGAGCAGTACTTC
NA,once,14,TRBJ1-6,TRBV7-2,CASRYTGGSSPLHF,TGTGCCAGCAGGTATACTGGGGGGTCTTCACCCCTCCACTTT
TRBD2,NA,19,TRBJ2-1,TRBV5-6,CASSLHTSGGAWLGDEQFF,TGTGCCAGCAGCTTGCACACTAGCGGGGGCGCGTGGCTTGGTGATGAGCAGTTCTTC
NA,few,17,TRBJ1-4,TRBV5-6,CASSESGLLATNEKLFF,TGTGCCAGCAGCGAATCGGGTCTACTCGCAACTAATGAAAAACTGTTTTTT
NA,NA,14,TRBJ2-2,TRBV30,CAWSEATQWGELFF,TGTGCCTGGAGTGAGGCTACCCAGTGGGGGGAGCTGTTTTTT
TRBD1,NA,17,TRBJ2-7,TRBV5-1,CASSRSVGAQGVYEQYF,TGCGCCAGCAGCCGCAGCGTCGGGGCCCAGGGGGTCTACGAGCAGTACTTC
TRBD1,NA,15,TRBJ1-2,TRBV4-1,CASSQEAGTGVGYTF,TGCGCCAGCAGCCAAGAAGCCGGGACAGGGGTCGGCTACACCTTC
TRBD1,NA,17,TRBJ2-7,TRBV6-2/TRBV6-3,CASSYGTQKRGRERLYF,TGTGCCAGCAGTTACGGAACCCAAAAAAGGGGGCGTGAGAGGCTGTACTTC
NA,NA,15,TRBJ1-4,TRBV3-1/TRBV3-2,CASSQGGGKNEKLFF,TGTGCCAGCAGCCAAGGTGGCGGAAAGAATGAAAAACTGTTTTTT
TRBD1,NA,15,TRBJ2-1,TRBV10-1,CASSEAGTGYNEQFF,TGCGCCAGCAGTGAAGCCGGGACAGGATACAATGAGCAGTTCTTC
NA,few,13,TRBJ2-7,TRBV30,CAWSRPSSYEQYF,TGTGCCTGGAGTCGCCCGAGCTCCTACGAGCAGTACTTC
NA,NA,15,TRBJ1-4,TRBV9,CASSVGESLYEKLFF,TGTGCCAGCAGCGTAGGGGAGAGTCTTTATGAAAAACTGTTTTTT
NA,NA,12,TRBJ1-2,TRBV6-5,CASNPGVDGYTF,TGTGCCAGCAATCCGGGCGTGGACGGCTACACCTTC
TRBD1,NA,18,TRBJ2-7,TRBV7-9,CASSPILETGGAAYEQYF,TGTGCCAGCAGCCCCATTCTGGAGACAGGGGGCGCAGCCTACGAGCAGTACTTC
NA,few,12,TRBJ1-6,TRBV5-8,CASRAGGSPLHF,TGTGCCAGCAGAGCCGGAGGATCACCCCTCCACTTT
NA,NA,13,TRBJ1-1,TRBV5-4,CASSLAETVEAFF,TGTGCCAGCAGCTTGGCCGAGACAGTTGAAGCTTTCTTT
NA,NA,13,TRBJ2-1,TRBV10-1,CASSESANNEQFF,TGCGCCAGCAGTGAGTCTGCGAACAATGAGCAGTTCTTC
TRBD1,NA,16,TRBJ1-2,TRBV13,CASSLGSRQGTYGYTF,TGTGCCAGCAGCTTAGGGTCGAGACAGGGGACCTATGGCTACACCTTC